Reported below is one TCR beta chain. The data derive from a study of early T cells in non-severe SARS-CoV-2 infection. Background on the study: The chains were unpaired, and the sequenced material was bulk RNA from unsorted whole blood.

Individual cDNA molecules were tagged with unique molecular identifiers, the study reported. TCRdb re-derived calls from the 5' RACE reads in MiXCR, one entry per CDR3 protein. The data show nearly 90,000 distinct CDR3 sequences, with about an eighth seen just once and roughly 6.4% held by the top ten. CDR1 is DFQATT, CDR2 SNEGSKA, per germline (reference sequence). This CDR3 region has 18 residues. Trimming removed 1 base from V and 7 bases from J, with 23 bases in between. Sequencing used whole blood. This receptor was taken from an adult who was a healthcare worker with PCR-confirmed SARS-CoV-2 infection or an uninfected control (not recorded which). The chain links TRBV20-1 to TRBJ1-6; D is unresolved. CDR3 region: CSARGGGISNAINSPLHF. The CDR3 nucleotides read TGCAGTGCTAGAGGCGGCGGAATCTCTAACGCTATCAATTCACCCCTCCACTTT.